Presented here are 12 T cell receptor beta chains from one specimen sequenced in a study of control samples from healthy donors and cancer patients. Libraries were prepared by immunoSEQ multiplex PCR; TCRdb keeps only in-frame clonotypes and omits some of them. Here the sample spans approximately 86,000 clones, 86% being singletons. The sequenced material came from blood. These receptors were obtained from a man aged 25 to 45 in good health.

J is TRBJ2-2 and V is TRBV6-1; D is uncertain. The germline V and J ends were trimmed by 3 bases and 4 bases, with 12 bases remaining between them. The CDR3 is made up of 15 amino acids. Germline V gene data show CDR1 as MNHNS and CDR2 as SASEGT. The chain's CDR3 is CASSERLTSTGELFF. In nucleotides, the CDR3 is TGTGCCAGCAGTGAGCGACTGACGAGCACCGGGGAGCTGTTTTTT.

V is TRBV3-1 (or the pseudogene TRBV3-2) and J is TRBJ1-4; D is possibly TRBD1 (5 bases). V lost 4 bases and J 5 bases, leaving 20 bases between the germline ends. The germline gives CDR1 LGHDT, CDR2 YNNKEL (reference sequence). The CDR3 is 17 residues long. CDR3 sequence: CASSPQSLTDLNEKLFF. The CDR3 DNA is TGTGCCAGCAGCCCACAGAGTCTGACAGACCTCAATGAAAAACTGTTTTTT.

J is TRBJ2-1 and V is TRBV18; D is undetermined. The germline CDR1 and CDR2 sequences are KGHSH and LQKENI. The CDR3 consists of 12 residues. V lost 5 bases and J lost 10, with 12 bases in between. CDR3 in DNA: TGTGCCAGCTCAGCTCACCCCGGGGAGCAGTTCTTC. This gives the protein CASSAHPGEQFF.

The chain recombines TRBV4-1 with TRBJ2-2, with TRBD2 identical over 8 bases. This CDR3 has 16 residues. Germline V gene lookup returns CDR1 MGHRA and CDR2 YSYEKL. Unmatched junction bases numbered 10, after V lost 5 bases and J lost 5 bases. For the CDR3, the DNA is TGCGCCAGCAGCTATGTAGCGGGGCCAGGGACCGGGGAGCTGTTTTTT. Its protein product is CASSYVAGPGTGELFF.

The rearrangement joins TRBV24-1 to TRBJ1-2; possibly TRBD1 for D (5 bases). Trimming stripped 4 bases from V and 2 bases from J, with 13 bases between. The CDR3 sequence is 15 residues long. From germline, CDR1 is KGHDR and CDR2 SFDVKD. DNA for the CDR3: TGTGCCACCAGTGACCCAGGGAGCTCGAACTATGGCTACACCTTC. This translates into CATSDPGSSNYGYTF.

J is TRBJ2-2 and V is TRBV5-1; D not resolved. CDR3 length: 15 residues. Trimming cost V 0 bases and J 1 base, with 7 bases left between them. Germline assignment: CDR1 SGHRS and CDR2 YFSETQ. The CDR3 loop is CASSLGRQNTGELFF. The CDR3 DNA reads as TGCGCCAGCAGCTTGGGTCGGCAGAACACCGGGGAGCTGTTTTTT. The full variable domain, in which reference TRBV5-1 and TRBJ2-2 provide the parts outside the CDR3, is KAGVTQTPRYLIKTRGQQVTLSCSPISGHRSVSWYQQTPGQGLQFLFEYFSETQRNKGNFPGRFSGRQFSNSRSEMNVSTLELGDSALYLCASSLGRQNTGELFFGEGSRLTVL.

The rearrangement uses TRBV27 and TRBJ2-3; 7 bases match TRBD1. CDR1 and CDR2 (germline): MNHEY, SMNVEV (reference sequence). The CDR3 is 15 residues long. V lost 5 bases and J lost 2; bases outside the gene matches: 7. CDR3 coding DNA: TGTGCCAGCAGTCCGGGACAGCTTTTCACAGATACGCAGTATTTT. Its translation: CASSPGQLFTDTQYF.

The chain couples TRBV24-1 to TRBJ2-3; TRBD1 matches at 10 bases. Germline V gives CDR1 KGHDR, CDR2 SFDVKD. This CDR3 is 15 amino acids long. The V gene end was trimmed by 3 bases and the J gene end by 6 bases; junction bases not matched to a gene: 5. CDR3 protein: CATSDQDRGLDTQYF. CDR3 in DNA: TGTGCCACCAGTGATCAAGACAGGGGGCTGGATACGCAGTATTTT.

The rearrangement uses TRBV7-9 and TRBJ2-7; D not resolved. Germline V CDR1 and CDR2: SEHNR, FQNEAQ (reference sequence). CDR3 length: 11 amino acids. V dropped 5 bases and J dropped 0 bases, with 2 bases sitting between them. CDR3 sequence (DNA): TGTGCCAGCAGCCCCTCCTACGAGCAGTACTTC. Its translation is CASSPSYEQYF. The whole variable domain, remainder taken from reference TRBV7-9 and TRBJ2-7, is DTGVSQNPRHKITKRGQNVTFRCDPISEHNRLYWYRQTLGQGPEFLTYFQNEAQLEKSRLLSDRFSAERPKGSFSTLEIQRTEQGDSAMYLCASSPSYEQYFGPGTRLTVT.

The sample holds a few counts of this clone. The V and J genes are TRBV5-1 and TRBJ2-3; D gene uncertain. CDR1 is SGHRS, CDR2 YFSETQ, per germline. The CDR3 is made up of 16 amino acids. Trimming shortened V by 1 base and J by 4 bases, and 16 bases separated the two germline ends. In DNA form, the CDR3 reads TGCGCCAGCAGCTTGAAACTCGTTGGGTTTGCAGATACGCAGTATTTT. Translating it yields CASSLKLVGFADTQYF.

The J gene is TRBJ1-4, the V gene TRBV7-2; D unclear. Trimming pared 5 bases from V and 0 bases from J, leaving 13 bases between. CDR3 size: 16 residues. Per the germline V gene, CDR1 is SGHTA and CDR2 is FQGNSA. The CDR3 reads CASSPGGKATNEKLFF. CDR3 nucleotides: TGTGCCAGCAGCCCCGGAGGGAAAGCAACTAATGAAAAACTGTTTTTT.

V is TRBV5-1 and J is TRBJ2-3; D is ambiguous. Deletions cut 4 bases from V and 4 bases from J, with 13 bases between. The germline V gene encodes CDR1 SGHRS and CDR2 YFSETQ. The CDR3 runs to 14 residues. The CDR3 DNA follows: TGCGCCAGCAGCCCCCGACTTGAGGCAGATACGCAGTATTTT. This gives the protein CASSPRLEADTQYF. The entire variable domain, with the rest obtained from reference TRBV5-1 and TRBJ2-3, is as follows: KAGVTQTPRYLIKTRGQQVTLSCSPISGHRSVSWYQQTPGQGLQFLFEYFSETQRNKGNFPGRFSGRQFSNSRSEMNVSTLELGDSALYLCASSPRLEADTQYFGPGTRLTVL.